This TCR beta chain was found in a study of naive and memory T cell subsets. The SP2 primer and nested alpha and beta constant region primers amplified ligated cDNA in four rounds. TCRdb processed the 5' RACE reads anew with MiXCR; each CDR3 protein has one entry. Here the sample spans 55,000 to 65,000 distinct CDR3 sequences, around 8% being singletons. Germline lookup yields CDR1 MNHEY and CDR2 SMNVEV (reference sequence). This CDR3 comprises 15 residues. V lost 8 bases and J lost 5, with 18 bases in between. TCR cDNA received a 3' ligated oligonucleotide that carried a UMI. Many counts were recorded for this clonotype.

The J gene is TRBJ2-2, the V gene TRBV27; no reliable D call. The receptor's source is a female donor in good health. The CDR3 region has the DNA TGTGCCAGCGTGAGAGACGGTAGTCTGACCGGGGAGCTGTTTTTT. Translated: CASVRDGSLTGELFF.